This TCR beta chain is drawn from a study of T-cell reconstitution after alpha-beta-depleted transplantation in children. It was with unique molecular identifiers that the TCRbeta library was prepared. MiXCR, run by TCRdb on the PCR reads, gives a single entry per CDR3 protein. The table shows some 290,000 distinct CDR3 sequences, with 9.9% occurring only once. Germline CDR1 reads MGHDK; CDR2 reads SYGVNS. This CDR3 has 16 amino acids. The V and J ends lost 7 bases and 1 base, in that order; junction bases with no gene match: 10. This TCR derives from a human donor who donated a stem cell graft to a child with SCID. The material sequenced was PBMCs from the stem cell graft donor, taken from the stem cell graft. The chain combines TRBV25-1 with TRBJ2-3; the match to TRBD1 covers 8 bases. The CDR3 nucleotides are TGTGCCAGCACTCCAGGACAGGGTTACGGCACAGATACGCAGTATTTT. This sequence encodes CASTPGQGYGTDTQYF.